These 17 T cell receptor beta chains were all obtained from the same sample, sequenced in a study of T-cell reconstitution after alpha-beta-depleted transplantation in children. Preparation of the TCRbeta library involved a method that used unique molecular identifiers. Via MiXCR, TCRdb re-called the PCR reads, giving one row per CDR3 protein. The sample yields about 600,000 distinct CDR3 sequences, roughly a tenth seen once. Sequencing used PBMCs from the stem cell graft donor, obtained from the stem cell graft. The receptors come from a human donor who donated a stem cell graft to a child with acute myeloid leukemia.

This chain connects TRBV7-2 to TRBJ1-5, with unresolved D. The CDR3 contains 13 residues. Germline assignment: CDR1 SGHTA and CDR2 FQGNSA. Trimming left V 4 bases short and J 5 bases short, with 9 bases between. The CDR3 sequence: CASSSGLDQPQHF. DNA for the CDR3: TGTGCCAGCAGCTCGGGGTTGGATCAGCCCCAGCATTTT.

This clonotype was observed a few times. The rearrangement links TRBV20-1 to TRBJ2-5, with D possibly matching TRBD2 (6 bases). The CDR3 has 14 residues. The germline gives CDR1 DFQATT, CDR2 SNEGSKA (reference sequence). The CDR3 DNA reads TGCAGCCTGGAGGGGTGGAGCTATAAGGAGACCCAGTACTTC. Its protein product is CSLEGWSYKETQYF.

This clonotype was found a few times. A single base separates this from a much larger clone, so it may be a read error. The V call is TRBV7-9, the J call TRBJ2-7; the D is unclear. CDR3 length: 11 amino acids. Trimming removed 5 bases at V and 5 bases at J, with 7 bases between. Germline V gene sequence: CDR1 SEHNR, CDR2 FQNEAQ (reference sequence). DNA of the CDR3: TGTGCCAGCAGCACCCTTCACGAGCAGTACTTC. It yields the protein CASSTLHEQYF.

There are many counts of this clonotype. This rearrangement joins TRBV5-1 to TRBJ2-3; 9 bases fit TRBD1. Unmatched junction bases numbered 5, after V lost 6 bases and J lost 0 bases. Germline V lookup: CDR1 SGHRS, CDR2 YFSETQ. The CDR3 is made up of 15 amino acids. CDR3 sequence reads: CASIGDRGSTDTQYF. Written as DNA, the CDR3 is TGCGCCAGCATTGGAGACAGGGGGAGCACAGATACGCAGTATTTT.

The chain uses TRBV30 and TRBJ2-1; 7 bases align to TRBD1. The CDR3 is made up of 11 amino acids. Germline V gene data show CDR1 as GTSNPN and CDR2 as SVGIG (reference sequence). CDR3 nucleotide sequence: TGTGCGATGTTGCAGGGGGATGAGCAGTTCTTC. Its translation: CAMLQGDEQFF.

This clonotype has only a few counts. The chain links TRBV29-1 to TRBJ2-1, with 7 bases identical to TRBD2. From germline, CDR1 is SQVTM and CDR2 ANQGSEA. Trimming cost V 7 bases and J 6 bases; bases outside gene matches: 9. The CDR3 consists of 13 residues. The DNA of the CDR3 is TGCAGCGCTACCGGGACTATCGTCAATGAGCAGTTCTTC. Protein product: CSATGTIVNEQFF.

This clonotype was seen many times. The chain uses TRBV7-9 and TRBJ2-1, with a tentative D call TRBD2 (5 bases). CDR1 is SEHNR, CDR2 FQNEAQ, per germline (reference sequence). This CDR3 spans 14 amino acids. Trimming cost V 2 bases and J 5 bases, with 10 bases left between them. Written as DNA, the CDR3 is TGTGCCAGCAGCTTAATCGCGGGCGACAATGAGCAGTTCTTC. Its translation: CASSLIAGDNEQFF.

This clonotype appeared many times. The CDR3 sequence is CAISEGRGQLPLFF. The CDR3, as DNA: TGTGCCATCAGTGAGGGACGGGGCCAACTACCGCTGTTTTTT. The chain carries TRBV10-3 and TRBJ2-2, with D perhaps given as TRBD1 or TRBD2 (5 bases each). CDR3 length equals 14 residues. The ends were cut back, 2 bases at V and 13 bases at J, with 17 bases in the middle. Germline CDR1 and CDR2: ENHRY and SYGVKD.

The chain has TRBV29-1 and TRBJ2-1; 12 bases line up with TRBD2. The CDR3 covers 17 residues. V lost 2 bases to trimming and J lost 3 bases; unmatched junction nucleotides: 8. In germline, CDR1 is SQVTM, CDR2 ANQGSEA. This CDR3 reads CSVENRQTSGSYNEQFF. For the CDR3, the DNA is TGCAGCGTTGAAAATCGGCAGACTAGCGGGAGCTACAATGAGCAGTTCTTC.

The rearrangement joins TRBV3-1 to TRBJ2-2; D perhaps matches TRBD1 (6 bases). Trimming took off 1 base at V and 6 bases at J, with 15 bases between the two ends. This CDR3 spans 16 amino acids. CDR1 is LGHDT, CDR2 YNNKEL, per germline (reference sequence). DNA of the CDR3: TGTGCCAGCAGCCAAGTAACAGGGTCGGTGCCCGGGGAGCTGTTTTTT. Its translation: CASSQVTGSVPGELFF.

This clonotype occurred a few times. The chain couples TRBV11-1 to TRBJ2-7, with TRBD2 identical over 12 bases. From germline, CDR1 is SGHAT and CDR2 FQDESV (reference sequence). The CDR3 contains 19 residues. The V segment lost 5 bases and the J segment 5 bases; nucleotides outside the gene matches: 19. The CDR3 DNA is TGTGCCAGCAGCCGTCCAGGACTAGCGGGATTACCTGGTCTGGACGAGCAGTACTTC. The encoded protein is CASSRPGLAGLPGLDEQYF.

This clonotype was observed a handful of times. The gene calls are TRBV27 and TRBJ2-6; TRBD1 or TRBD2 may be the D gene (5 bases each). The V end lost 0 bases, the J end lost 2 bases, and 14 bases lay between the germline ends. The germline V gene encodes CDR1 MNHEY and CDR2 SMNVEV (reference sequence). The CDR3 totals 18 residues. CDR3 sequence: CASSLSGWGLTGANVLTF. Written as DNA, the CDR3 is TGTGCCAGCAGTTTATCCGGGTGGGGGTTGACTGGGGCCAACGTCCTGACTTTC.

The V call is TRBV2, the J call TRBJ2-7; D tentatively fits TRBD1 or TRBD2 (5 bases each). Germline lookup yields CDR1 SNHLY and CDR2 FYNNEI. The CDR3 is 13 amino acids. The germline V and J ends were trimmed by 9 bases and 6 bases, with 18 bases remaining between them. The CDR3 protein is CASNGAPALEQYF. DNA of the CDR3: TGTGCCAGTAACGGGGCCCCGGCGCTCGAGCAGTACTTC. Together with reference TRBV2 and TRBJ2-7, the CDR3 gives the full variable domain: EPEVTQTPSHQVTQMGQEVILRCVPISNHLYFYWYRQILGQKVEFLVSFYNNEISEKSEIFDDQFSVERPDGSNFTLKIRSTKLEDSAMYFCASNGAPALEQYFGPGTRLTVT.

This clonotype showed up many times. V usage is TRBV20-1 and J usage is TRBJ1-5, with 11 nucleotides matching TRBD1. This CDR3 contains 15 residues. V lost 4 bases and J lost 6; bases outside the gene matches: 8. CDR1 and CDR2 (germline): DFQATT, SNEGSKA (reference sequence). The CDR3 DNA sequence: TGCAGTGCTATTAAGGGGACAGGGGGTACTCAGCCCCAGCATTTT. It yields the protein CSAIKGTGGTQPQHF.

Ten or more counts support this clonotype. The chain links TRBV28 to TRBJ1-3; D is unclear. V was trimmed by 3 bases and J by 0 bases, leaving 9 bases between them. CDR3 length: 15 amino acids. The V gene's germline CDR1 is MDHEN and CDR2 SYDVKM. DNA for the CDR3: TGTGCCAGCAGTTTGGGCGCCCCCTCTGGAAACACCATATATTTT. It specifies CASSLGAPSGNTIYF.

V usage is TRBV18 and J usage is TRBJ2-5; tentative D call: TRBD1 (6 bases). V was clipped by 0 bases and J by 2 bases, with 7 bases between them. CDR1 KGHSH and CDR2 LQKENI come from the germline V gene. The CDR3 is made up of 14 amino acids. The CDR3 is CASSPPDRQETQYF. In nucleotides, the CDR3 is TGTGCCAGCTCACCACCGGACAGACAAGAGACCCAGTACTTC.

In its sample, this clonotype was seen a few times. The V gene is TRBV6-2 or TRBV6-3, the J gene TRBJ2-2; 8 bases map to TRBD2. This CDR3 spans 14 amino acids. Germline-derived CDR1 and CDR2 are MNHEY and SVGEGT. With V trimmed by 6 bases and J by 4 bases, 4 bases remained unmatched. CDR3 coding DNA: TGTGCCAGCAGCAGACTAGCGACCACCGGGGAGCTGTTTTTT. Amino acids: CASSRLATTGELFF.